This T cell receptor (beta chain) was sequenced in a study of T-cell memory formation after mild COVID-19. Study-level results: CD8+ contracting clones occupied EMRA, while CD4+ ones occupied mainly CM and EM. Later expanders leaned toward CD4+, whereas clones contracting from day 15 to 85 were balanced CD4/CD8. The pre-infection memory compartment contained some responding clones, suggesting cross-reactive memory joined.

Amplification by 5'RACE using constant-segment primers produced TCR alpha and TCR beta cDNA libraries that carried sample barcodes and UMIs. TCRdb re-called the 5' RACE reads through MiXCR, storing one row per CDR3 protein. In the table there are 550,000 to 650,000 distinct CDR3 sequences, roughly a sixth of which are singletons. This clonotype was detected only once. Its target is unknown. This TCR was sampled from an adult woman who had mild COVID-19 (a few samples of this study predate the infection). Cell type and time point are not known. The sequencing input was PBMCs or a T cell subset sorted from them (not recorded which).

The DNA of the CDR3 is TGTGCCAGCTCACCACGACCGGTCGAGACCCAGTACTTC. It is translated as CASSPRPVETQYF. The chain carries TRBV18 and TRBJ2-5; no firm D call. The CDR3 is 13 residues long. The ends were cut back, 1 base at V and 5 bases at J, with 8 bases in the middle. CDR1 and CDR2 (germline): KGHSH, LQKENI. Looking up the rest from reference TRBV18 and TRBJ2-5 gives the full variable domain: NAGVMQNPRHLVRRRGQEARLRCSPMKGHSHVYWYRQLPEEGLKFMVYLQKENIIDESGMPKERFSAEFPKEGPSILRIQQVVRGDSAAYFCASSPRPVETQYFGPGTRLLVL.